This T cell receptor beta chain was sequenced during a study of blood T cell repertoires in COVID-19 (dated by TCRdb to about 2020). Background on the whole study: Collaborator samples came from the United States, Italy and Spain and covered acute and convalescent phases of COVID-19. The repertoires were released in a freely available public database intended as a resource for research on the immune response to SARS-CoV-2. The material from the prospective study consisted of cDNA or gDNA derived from T cells, B-cell-depleted T cells, or PBMCs. A de-identified subject ID, COVID-19 status, age in years and sex were almost always included in the sample metadata. Where HLA class I and class II types were available, the types were taken from metadata supplied by the sample provider, not from assay-based typing. The samples were drawn from two sources: the first 160 participants of the ongoing ImmuneRACE study, and fewer than 1,500 subjects contributed by 6 global collaborators. Deeply sampled blood TCRbeta repertoires from subjects exposed to, actively infected with, or recovered from COVID-19 were included in the dataset.

TCRbeta CDR3 regions were amplified from genomic DNA by means of the immunoSEQ Assay, a bias-controlled multiplex PCR. On the study's bioinformatics: The number of nucleated cells in each sample was estimated from the amplification of reference gene primers within the assay. To quantify the absolute abundance of each unique TCRbeta CDR3 rearrangement, sequence reads were collapsed and filtered. For each sample, productive Simpson clonality was calculated as the square root of Simpson's diversity index over productive rearrangements. TCRdb re-hosts the immuneACCESS table, in-frame sequences only. Its copies lack some clones; in the studies checked, an unresolved V gene accounts for under half of them, and the cause for the rest is not known. V, J and clone size are taken as reported in that table, and D and trimming were inferred from the DNA itself. The sample table lists hundreds of thousands of clones, about 83% of them with a count of one. The ten largest clones represent roughly 5.7% of the sample.

Looking up the germline V gene yields CDR1 SGDLS and CDR2 YYNGEE. The germline V end is reduced by 6 bases and the J end by 2 bases; junction bases left unmatched: 13. The CDR3 holds 17 amino acids from the cysteine to the phenylalanine. Only the CDR3 part of the read is kept: 51 bases, read in frame from the first base. Paper-wide results and their limitations: The amount of clinical and demographic metadata varied by source and participant and was provided uncurated.

To note about this clone: The clone's antigen remains unknown. Base qualities are not at hand, and no much larger clone is one base apart.

Collaborating institutions collected whole blood in K2EDTA tubes following their own protocols. For TCRbeta analysis, collaborators shipped samples as frozen whole blood, isolated PBMCs, or DNA extracted from either of those sample types. Sequenced input: peripheral blood. This sequence originates from a man older than 75 with acute or convalescent COVID-19. The chain is assembled from TRBV9 and TRBJ1-2; 10 junctional bases match TRBD1. The CDR3 protein: CASTISGTGDGNYGYTF. The nucleotide sequence reads TGTGCCAGCACCATTTCCGGGACAGGGGACGGGAACTATGGCTACACCTTC.